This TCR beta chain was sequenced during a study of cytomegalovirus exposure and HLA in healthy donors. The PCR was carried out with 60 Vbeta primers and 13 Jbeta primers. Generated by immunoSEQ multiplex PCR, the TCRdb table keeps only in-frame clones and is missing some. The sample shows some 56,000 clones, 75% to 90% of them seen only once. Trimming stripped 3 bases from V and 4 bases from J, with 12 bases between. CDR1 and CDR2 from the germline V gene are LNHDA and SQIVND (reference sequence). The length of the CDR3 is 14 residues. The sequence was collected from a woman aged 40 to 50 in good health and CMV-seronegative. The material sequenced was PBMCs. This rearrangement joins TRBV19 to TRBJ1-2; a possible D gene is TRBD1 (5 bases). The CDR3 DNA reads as TGTGCCAGTAGTATTGCAGGTCAGGGCTATGGCTACACCTTC. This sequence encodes CASSIAGQGYGYTF.